The 30 T cell receptor beta chains in this list originate from one sample, sequenced in a study of T cell responses to AZD1222 COVID-19 vaccine (dated by TCRdb to about 2021). This specimen's time point label, interpreted: baseline before first vaccination. Libraries came from the immunoSEQ multiplex PCR assay. TCRdb mirrors the immuneACCESS table, restricted to in-frame sequences. Some clones are absent from its copies; in checked studies, under half trace to an unresolved V gene, and the reason for the others is unknown. A total of 120,000 or so clones appear in this sample, about nine tenths of them only once. The biggest ten clones account for roughly 1.5% of the sample. Sequences were derived from peripheral blood, sampled on day 0 of AZD1222 vaccination. These receptors all come from an adult in good health.

The rearrangement uses TRBV19 and TRBJ2-7, with 8 nucleotides matching TRBD1. V trimming: 5 bases; J trimming: 2 bases; junction bases outside the gene matches: 8. This CDR3 comprises 15 residues. Germline V gene lookup returns CDR1 LNHDA and CDR2 SQIVND (reference sequence). The CDR3 is CASSRRDRPPYEQYF. The CDR3, as DNA: TGTGCCAGTAGTCGCCGGGACAGGCCACCCTACGAGCAGTACTTC.

The chain recombines TRBV9 with TRBJ1-2; 10 bases map to TRBD1. The CDR3 has 17 residues. From germline, CDR1 is SGDLS and CDR2 YYNGEE. Unmatched junction bases numbered 12, after V lost 3 bases and J lost 4 bases. The CDR3 DNA reads TGTGCCAGCAGCGCCGGGACAGGGGTTCGCCTTCCCTATGGCTACACCTTC. As protein: CASSAGTGVRLPYGYTF.

Regarding this clone: Additional DNA sequences in this sample encode the identical CDR3. The chain recombines TRBV9 with TRBJ2-1, with D hard to call. V was cut by 0 bases and J by 4 bases, with 8 bases left in between. This CDR3 has 14 amino acids. Per germline, CDR1 SGDLS and CDR2 YYNGEE. As DNA, the CDR3 is TGTGCCAGCAGCGTAGGTGGCGGATACAATGAGCAGTTCTTC. It translates to CASSVGGGYNEQFF.

V and J are TRBV30 and TRBJ2-1, with 8 bases fitting TRBD2. The CDR3 has 13 amino acids. Germline V CDR1 and CDR2: GTSNPN, SVGIG (reference sequence). The ends lost 5 bases at V and 1 base at J; junction bases unmatched: 1. CDR3 protein: CAWAGGSYNEQFF. Here the CDR3 DNA reads TGTGCCTGGGCGGGGGGTTCCTACAATGAGCAGTTCTTC.

The rearrangement uses TRBV6-2 or TRBV6-3 and TRBJ1-1; tentative D call: TRBD1 (5 bases). The CDR3 totals 16 residues. V lost 0 bases and J lost 1, with 12 bases in between. CDR1 is MNHEY and CDR2 is SVGEGT in the germline V gene. The CDR3 DNA reads as TGTGCCAGCAGTTACTCGAGCAGGGATCAGAACACTGAAGCTTTCTTT. Amino acid sequence: CASSYSSRDQNTEAFF.

The chain joins TRBV14 to TRBJ2-3; 10 bases map to TRBD2. CDR3 length: 17 residues. Germline-derived CDR1 and CDR2 are SGHDN and FVKESK. V shed 0 bases, J shed 5 bases, and the junction held 8 bases outside the gene matches. The CDR3 DNA is TGTGCCAGCAGCCAAGATCCAGCGGGGGGGACGGAAGATACGCAGTATTTT. This gives the protein CASSQDPAGGTEDTQYF.

This clone was detected once. This chain uses TRBV29-1 with TRBJ1-1; 10 bases line up with TRBD1. V shed 4 bases and J 10 bases; nucleotides not matched to a gene: 6. CDR3 length: 12 amino acids. Germline V gives CDR1 SQVTM, CDR2 ANQGSEA. CDR3 nucleotides: TGCAGCGTTGCCCAGGGACAGGGGCGAGCTTTCTTT. It specifies CSVAQGQGRAFF.

The V and J genes are TRBV19 and TRBJ2-3, with D possibly TRBD1 on 6 matching bases. Germline CDR1 reads LNHDA; CDR2 reads SQIVND (reference sequence). The V end was cut by 8 bases, the J end by 0 bases, with 15 bases between. The CDR3 covers 15 residues. This CDR3 reads CASSGHTFSTDTQYF. DNA of the CDR3: TGTGCCAGTTCGGGACACACTTTTAGCACAGATACGCAGTATTTT.

This rearrangement joins TRBV19 to TRBJ2-3; 7 bases match TRBD2. CDR1 is LNHDA and CDR2 is SQIVND in the germline V gene (reference sequence). The CDR3 loop spans 16 amino acids. Trimming removed 4 bases from V and 1 base from J; junction bases left unmatched: 8. DNA of the CDR3: TGTGCCAGTAGTAATGGAGGACTAGGGGGCACAGATACGCAGTATTTT. Amino acid sequence: CASSNGGLGGTDTQYF.

The rearrangement joins TRBV24-1 to TRBJ1-1; no firm D call. The CDR3 runs 14 residues. Germline V lookup: CDR1 KGHDR, CDR2 SFDVKD. The germline V and J ends were trimmed by 2 bases and 1 base, with 7 bases remaining between them. The CDR3 reads CATSDSRRNTEAFF. CDR3 in DNA: TGTGCCACCAGTGATTCTAGGCGGAACACTGAAGCTTTCTTT.

A few counts support this clone. This rearrangement joins TRBV2 to TRBJ2-2; 11 nucleotides line up with TRBD2. This CDR3 region has 16 residues. Unmatched junction bases numbered 5, after V lost 7 bases and J lost 1 base. Germline loops: CDR1 SNHLY, CDR2 FYNNEI. Written as DNA, the CDR3 is TGTGCCAGCAAAGGGCTAGCGGGAGGGAACACCGGGGAGCTGTTTTTT. Protein sequence: CASKGLAGGNTGELFF.

The chain carries TRBV16 and TRBJ2-1; 9 bases agree with TRBD2. CDR1 and CDR2 (germline): KGHSY, FQNENV. The CDR3 runs to 16 residues. V dropped 1 base and J dropped 5; count of bases not matched to a gene: 6. The DNA for the CDR3 is TGTGCCAGCAGCCAATATCGCCTAGCGGGAAACAATGAGCAGTTCTTC. This encodes CASSQYRLAGNNEQFF.

The chain links TRBV2 to TRBJ1-4; D is unresolved. V lost 7 bases, J lost 0 bases, and 12 bases lay in between. Looked up from germline, CDR1 is SNHLY and CDR2 is FYNNEI. CDR3 length: 15 residues. CDR3 bases: TGTGCCAGCACACCTAACATCGCAACTAATGAAAAACTGTTTTTT. Its protein product is CASTPNIATNEKLFF.

The chain links TRBV7-9 to TRBJ1-2; no firm D call. Germline CDR1 reads SEHNR; CDR2 reads FQNEAQ (reference sequence). The ends were cut back, 6 bases at V and 5 bases at J, with 16 bases in the middle. The CDR3 loop spans 14 amino acids. CDR3 sequence: CASRETDGPYGYTF. The CDR3 DNA reads TGTGCCAGCAGGGAGACGGACGGACCTTATGGCTACACCTTC.

The chain couples TRBV30 to TRBJ1-1; D is ambiguous. Germline lookup yields CDR1 GTSNPN and CDR2 SVGIG (reference sequence). Trimming shortened V by 5 bases and J by 5 bases, and 15 bases separated the two germline ends. The CDR3 sequence is 13 residues long. CDR3 DNA: TGTGCCTGGTCGGCCTCCGCAGAAACTGAAGCTTTCTTT. Translating gives CAWSASAETEAFF.

This clone was counted between two and nine times. V is TRBV28 and J is TRBJ1-2; D perhaps matches TRBD1 (6 bases). Germline loops: CDR1 MDHEN, CDR2 SYDVKM. CDR3 size: 14 residues. V dropped 4 bases and J dropped 5 bases, with 14 bases sitting between them. The CDR3 DNA sequence: TGTGCCAGCAGTTCACAGGGCGTCCCTTATGGCTACACCTTC. Translating gives CASSSQGVPYGYTF.

The chain links TRBV3-1 (or the pseudogene TRBV3-2) to TRBJ2-1, with 11 nucleotides matching TRBD1. Trimming removed 4 bases from V and 3 bases from J; junction bases left unmatched: 5. This CDR3 is built from 16 residues. Germline CDR1 is LGHDT and CDR2 is YNNKEL (reference sequence). CDR3 bases: TGTGCCAGCAGCCCCAGGACAGGGGGCATCTACAATGAGCAGTTCTTC. Translating gives CASSPRTGGIYNEQFF.

The V call is TRBV18, the J call TRBJ1-4; tentatively, D is TRBD1 (6 bases). The CDR3 loop spans 15 amino acids. In germline, CDR1 is KGHSH, CDR2 LQKENI. Between the trimmed V and J ends, which lost 0 bases and 6 bases, there was a span of 11 bases. The CDR3 coding sequence is TGTGCCAGCTCACCACCGGGAAGGGGGGATGAAAAACTGTTTTTT. It encodes CASSPPGRGDEKLFF.

V gene TRBV19 combines with J gene TRBJ1-5; TRBD1 agrees at 9 bases. Germline V lookup: CDR1 LNHDA, CDR2 SQIVND (reference sequence). V shed 7 bases and J 7 bases; nucleotides not matched to a gene: 14. The CDR3 has 16 amino acids. CDR3 DNA: TGTGCCAGTACCCTTACGGCCGGGACAGGGAACCAGCCCCAGCATTTT. It specifies CASTLTAGTGNQPQHF.

This chain uses TRBV27 with TRBJ2-2; no definite D call. Deletions cut 2 bases from V and 3 bases from J, with 7 bases between. The CDR3 consists of 14 residues. Per germline, CDR1 MNHEY and CDR2 SMNVEV (reference sequence). The CDR3 nucleotides are TGTGCCAGCAGTTTAGGGCCCTACACCGGGGAGCTGTTTTTT. It translates to CASSLGPYTGELFF.

The rearrangement uses TRBV9 and TRBJ2-7, with 7 bases fitting TRBD1. Unmatched junction bases numbered 6, after V lost 4 bases and J lost 2 bases. Germline lookup yields CDR1 SGDLS and CDR2 YYNGEE. The CDR3 contains 14 residues. The CDR3 reads CASSFRQGPYEQYF. The DNA of the CDR3 is TGTGCCAGCAGCTTCAGACAGGGCCCCTACGAGCAGTACTTC.

This chain joins TRBV20-1 and TRBJ1-1; 7 nucleotides agree with TRBD1. Germline assignment: CDR1 DFQATT and CDR2 SNEGSKA (reference sequence). The CDR3 extends over 11 amino acids. V lost 6 bases and J lost 7; bases outside the gene matches: 5. CDR3 amino acids: CSAPGTVEAFF. Here the CDR3 DNA reads TGCAGTGCCCCCGGGACAGTTGAAGCTTTCTTT.

This clone was observed a few times. CDR3 residues: CASSLGRVNNSPLHF. The CDR3 DNA reads as TGTGCCAGCAGTTTAGGCAGGGTGAATAATTCACCCCTCCACTTT. The chain carries TRBV28 and TRBJ1-6, with D possibly matching TRBD1 (5 bases). Deletions cut 2 bases from V and 5 bases from J, with 10 bases between. The CDR3 runs 15 residues. CDR1 and CDR2 (germline): MDHEN, SYDVKM.

V is TRBV6-2 or TRBV6-3 and J is TRBJ1-2, with 9 nucleotides matching TRBD1. J was trimmed by 6 bases and V by 5 bases; bases with no gene match: 4. Germline CDR1 and CDR2: MNHEY and SVGEGT. The CDR3 has 13 residues. The CDR3 region is CASSLGQGNGYTF. The CDR3 bases are TGTGCCAGCAGTCTTGGACAGGGGAATGGCTACACCTTC.

V is TRBV5-4 and J is TRBJ1-1; 7 nucleotides align to TRBD1. The CDR3 length is 15 residues. V dropped 4 bases and J dropped 3; count of bases not matched to a gene: 9. Germline V gene lookup returns CDR1 SGHNT and CDR2 YYREEE (reference sequence). The CDR3 loop is CASSPQGEVHTEAFF. The CDR3 DNA reads TGTGCCAGCAGCCCGCAGGGGGAGGTGCACACTGAAGCTTTCTTT.

V is TRBV6-6 and J is TRBJ1-2; 8 nucleotides match TRBD1. The V gene end was trimmed by 5 bases and the J gene end by 4 bases; junction bases not matched to a gene: 15. The CDR3 covers 17 residues. CDR1 is MNHNY and CDR2 is SVGAGI in the germline V gene (reference sequence). This CDR3 reads CASSPLSGGQGSYGYTF. Written as DNA, the CDR3 is TGTGCCAGCAGTCCTCTGTCAGGGGGCCAGGGATCCTATGGCTACACCTTC.

The gene calls are TRBV4-3 and TRBJ2-1; TRBD1 matches 7 bases. This CDR3 comprises 17 residues. From germline, CDR1 is LGHNA and CDR2 YSLEER. V was pared by 4 bases and J by 0 bases, with 9 bases of the junction left unmatched. The CDR3 reads CASSRRDSQSSYNEQFF. The CDR3 bases are TGCGCCAGCAGCCGTAGGGACAGTCAAAGCTCCTACAATGAGCAGTTCTTC.

This chain joins TRBV6-4 and TRBJ2-4, with D possibly being TRBD2 (5 bases). There are 14 residues in the CDR3. Trimming removed 0 bases at V and 6 bases at J, with 9 bases between. CDR1 and CDR2 (germline): MRHNA, SNTAGT. The DNA of the CDR3 is TGTGCCAGCAGTGACTCGGGAGCTGTAAACATTCAGTACTTC. It yields the protein CASSDSGAVNIQYF.

This clone appeared once. The gene calls are TRBV7-9 and TRBJ2-7, with D unclear. The CDR3 extends over 14 amino acids. CDR1 and CDR2 from the germline V gene are SEHNR and FQNEAQ (reference sequence). Between the trimmed V and J ends, which lost 5 bases and 0 bases, there was a span of 11 bases. The CDR3 here is CASSPTGLSYEQYF. In DNA, the CDR3 is TGTGCCAGCAGCCCCACCGGGCTCTCCTACGAGCAGTACTTC.

This clone was observed a single time. The chain is built from TRBV7-2 and TRBJ2-2; no clear D gene. Per the germline V gene, CDR1 is SGHTA and CDR2 is FQGNSA. The CDR3 is 15 residues long. Trimming cost V 5 bases and J 4 bases, with 14 bases left between them. CDR3 sequence reads: CASSALPRGTGELFF. The DNA of the CDR3 is TGTGCCAGCAGCGCACTGCCGCGCGGCACCGGGGAGCTGTTTTTT.